Below are 11 T cell receptor beta chains sequenced from a single sample in a study of blood T cell repertoires in COVID-19. Sequencing was performed with immunoSEQ multiplex PCR; in TCRdb, only in-frame clones are kept and a portion is missing. There are roughly 220,000 clones in the sample; roughly 89% occur only once, and about 15% lies in the top ten. Sequenced material: PBMCs or T cells enriched from blood (not recorded which). These receptor sequences come from a man aged 25 to 40 who had been exposed to COVID-19.

This chain connects TRBV15 to TRBJ2-2, with unresolved D. The CDR3 covers 11 residues. Trimming removed 5 bases from V and 5 bases from J, with 3 bases in between. Looked up from germline, CDR1 is LNHNV and CDR2 is YYDKDF (reference sequence). The CDR3, as DNA: TGTGCCACCAGCCGGACCGGGGAGCTGTTTTTT. It encodes CATSRTGELFF.

The J gene is TRBJ2-7, the V gene TRBV7-2; 9 positions match TRBD2. The V gene end was trimmed by 6 bases and the J gene end by 4 bases; junction bases not matched to a gene: 7. The CDR3 is 14 amino acids. CDR1 SGHTA and CDR2 FQGNSA come from the germline V gene. In nucleotides, the CDR3 is TGTGCCAGCAGAGAAGGCGGGGGGGCTTACGAGCAGTACTTC. Translation gives CASREGGGAYEQYF.

The chain has TRBV19 and TRBJ1-1; 9 positions match TRBD1. Germline lookup yields CDR1 LNHDA and CDR2 SQIVND (reference sequence). V trimming: 4 bases; J trimming: 1 base; junction bases outside the gene matches: 4. The CDR3 runs to 15 residues. The CDR3 loop reads CASSTRDRANTEAFF. CDR3 coding DNA: TGTGCCAGTAGTACCCGGGACAGGGCGAACACTGAAGCTTTCTTT.

This clone was observed once. This sequence joins TRBV3-1 (or the pseudogene TRBV3-2) and TRBJ1-1; D gene unclear. Trimming pared 4 bases from V and 3 bases from J, leaving 9 bases between. Germline V lookup: CDR1 LGHDT, CDR2 YNNKEL (reference sequence). The CDR3 has 13 residues. The CDR3 coding sequence is TGTGCCAGCAGCCGCCTCGGGGACACTGAAGCTTTCTTT. Translated: CASSRLGDTEAFF.

The chain employs TRBV6-1 and TRBJ1-6; D not certain. This CDR3 is 15 amino acids long. Deletions cut 2 bases from V and 4 bases from J, with 9 bases between. Germline V gene lookup returns CDR1 MNHNS and CDR2 SASEGT. The CDR3 sequence: CASSELAGYNSPLHF. Written as DNA, the CDR3 is TGTGCCAGCAGTGAACTTGCAGGATATAATTCACCCCTCCACTTT.

The chain recombines TRBV7-9 with TRBJ1-6; TRBD1 matches 9 bases. CDR3 length: 15 amino acids. Germline trimming cut 5 bases from V and 10 bases from J; bases unmatched to any gene: 9. Germline-derived CDR1 and CDR2 are SEHNR and FQNEAQ (reference sequence). The chain's CDR3 is CASSMGQGVLSPLHF. The CDR3 region has the DNA TGTGCCAGCAGCATGGGACAGGGCGTGCTATCACCCCTCCACTTT.

This clone was seen more than once but under ten times. This sequence joins TRBV10-3 and TRBJ2-2, with D possibly TRBD2 on 6 matching bases. There are 15 residues in the CDR3. Germline CDR1 is ENHRY and CDR2 is SYGVKD. Trimming removed 3 bases from V and 7 bases from J, with 15 bases in between. CDR3 region: CAISESNQAGGELFF. The CDR3 DNA follows: TGTGCCATCAGTGAATCGAATCAAGCGGGCGGGGAGCTGTTTTTT.

The rearrangement uses TRBV9 and TRBJ1-5; D gene unclear. Looked up from germline, CDR1 is SGDLS and CDR2 is YYNGEE. V gave up 3 bases and J gave up 0 bases, with 4 bases separating them. The CDR3 has 13 amino acids. CDR3: CASSDNSNQPQHF. The CDR3 DNA reads as TGTGCCAGCAGCGATAATAGCAATCAGCCCCAGCATTTT.

In the case of this clone: This sample also contains other DNA sequences that code for the same CDR3. This sequence joins TRBV25-1 and TRBJ2-1; 8 bases match TRBD2. Per germline, CDR1 MGHDK and CDR2 SYGVNS. The CDR3 is 16 residues long. The junction had 4 bases not matched to a gene; V was cut back by 1 base and J by 2 bases. CDR3 coding DNA: TGTGCCAGCAGTGAATCGAGCGGGGGACCCTACAATGAGCAGTTCTTC. It specifies CASSESSGGPYNEQFF.

Here the CDR3 reads CASREGPTTEAFF. Here the CDR3 DNA reads TGTGCCAGCAGGGAGGGCCCTACCACTGAAGCTTTCTTT. V gene TRBV2 combines with J gene TRBJ1-1; D remains ambiguous. Germline values: CDR1 SNHLY, CDR2 FYNNEI. Deletions cut 6 bases from V and 4 bases from J, with 12 bases between. This CDR3 has 13 amino acids.

The rearrangement joins TRBV6-1 to TRBJ1-3; 7 bases match TRBD1. Germline V gene sequence: CDR1 MNHNS, CDR2 SASEGT. V trimming: 2 bases; J trimming: 2 bases; junction bases outside the gene matches: 6. The CDR3 consists of 16 residues. CDR3 residues: CASSEPSGQTGNTIYF. The CDR3 DNA reads TGTGCCAGCAGTGAACCCTCGGGACAGACTGGAAACACCATATATTTT.